This T cell receptor beta chain was retrieved from a study of blood T cell repertoires in COVID-19. Overall study context: Samples taken during acute and convalescent COVID-19 were collected in the United States, Italy and Spain.

The method was immunoSEQ multiplex PCR; TCRdb's version includes in-frame clones alone and lacks a portion of them. Among 350,000 to 400,000 clones, 90% were seen once, and the ten largest hold around 6.3%. The V and J ends lost 1 base and 8 bases respectively, with 12 bases between them. The CDR3 runs 13 residues. The germline V gene has CDR1 SGHTS and CDR2 YDEGEE. V is TRBV5-8 and J is TRBJ1-2; D is possibly TRBD1 (5 bases). The source is a man aged 18 to 35 with active or convalescent COVID-19. Sequencing input: peripheral blood. DNA of the CDR3: TGTGCCAGCAGCTTGAGGGGCCTTGGAGGCTACACCTTC. This codes for CASSLRGLGGYTF.